A single sample gave rise to the 25 T cell receptor beta chains below, sequenced in a study of T cells in Graves' hyperthyroidism and ophthalmopathy. Authors of the study amplified TCR beta CDR3 regions from RNA transcripts. When the TCR CDR3 underwent first-round RT-PCR, the HTBI primer set was used. TCRdb re-analysed the multiplex PCR reads in MiXCR, keeping a single row per CDR3 protein. The table lists hundreds of thousands of distinct CDR3 sequences, less than 25% of them singletons. Sequencing was done on a sample of blood. The receptors derive from a man aged 30 to 45 with Graves' ophthalmopathy.

This clonotype was seen just once. This chain uses TRBV28 with TRBJ1-6; D remains unclear. Germline V gene lookup returns CDR1 MDHEN and CDR2 SYDVKM. Trimming shortened V by 3 bases and J by 7 bases, and 16 bases separated the two germline ends. This CDR3 is 16 amino acids long. CDR3 sequence: CASSLMVHLDNSPLHF. CDR3 bases: TGTGCCAGCAGTTTGATGGTACATTTGGACAATTCACCCCTCCACTTT.

The CDR3 spells CASSDPQGSSYEQYF. Here the CDR3 DNA reads TGTGCCAGCAGTGACCCCCAGGGGAGCTCCTACGAGCAGTACTTC. V and J are TRBV25-1 and TRBJ2-7; D perhaps matches TRBD1 (6 bases). CDR3 length: 15 residues. Germline loops: CDR1 MGHDK, CDR2 SYGVNS. Trimming pared 3 bases from V and 0 bases from J, leaving 12 bases between.

The chain recombines TRBV5-1 with TRBJ2-7, with D hard to call. The V gene lost 5 bases and the J gene lost 0 bases, with 12 bases spanning the gap. Germline CDR1 is SGHRS and CDR2 is YFSETQ. The CDR3 consists of 14 residues. In DNA, the CDR3 is TGCGCCAGCAGACCGACAATGAGCTCCTACGAGCAGTACTTC. Its protein is CASRPTMSSYEQYF.

The chain joins TRBV20-1 to TRBJ2-1, with D maybe TRBD2 (7 bases). Looked up from germline, CDR1 is DFQATT and CDR2 is SNEGSKA (reference sequence). Trimming left V 2 bases short and J 8 bases short, with 13 bases between. The CDR3 is made up of 13 amino acids. CDR3 in DNA: TGCAGTGCTAGAAAAGGGGGAGGGGATGAGCAGTTCTTC. Protein product: CSARKGGGDEQFF.

This chain connects TRBV10-3 to TRBJ2-2; possibly TRBD1 for D (6 bases). The germline V gene has CDR1 ENHRY and CDR2 SYGVKD. CDR3 length equals 16 residues. V was pared by 5 bases and J by 3 bases, with 16 bases between. The CDR3 loop is CAISQQGRADTGELFF. The CDR3 nucleotides read TGTGCCATCAGTCAACAGGGAAGGGCCGACACCGGGGAGCTGTTTTTT.

This clonotype turned up a few times. This clone may be a read error of a much larger clone one base away. This rearrangement joins TRBV7-9 to TRBJ2-7, with TRBD2 identical over 12 bases. This CDR3 is built from 20 residues. J gave up 0 bases and V 5 bases, and 17 bases lay outside the gene matches. Germline V gene data show CDR1 as SEHNR and CDR2 as FQNEAQ (reference sequence). The CDR3 DNA reads TGTGCCAGCAGCCCTCTACCGAGGACTAGCGGGACCCTTAACTCCTACGAGCAGTACTTC. Protein product: CASSPLPRTSGTLNSYEQYF.

This clonotype was seen repeatedly, ten times or more. The V gene is TRBV11-2, the J gene TRBJ2-1; 7 nucleotides align to TRBD1. J gave up 7 bases and V 1 base, and 13 bases lay outside the gene matches. This CDR3 has 17 residues. Germline lookup yields CDR1 SGHAT and CDR2 FQNNGV. As DNA, the CDR3 is TGTGCCAGCAGCTTAGTCGGGACAAGGGGGCAGTTGAATGAGCAGTTCTTC. This sequence encodes CASSLVGTRGQLNEQFF.

In its sample, this clonotype was seen many times. This sequence joins TRBV5-1 and TRBJ1-2, with 7 bases matching TRBD1. Trimming took 1 base from V and 2 from J; bases not matched to a gene: 2. Looked up from germline, CDR1 is SGHRS and CDR2 is YFSETQ. CDR3 length: 14 residues. CDR3 nucleotide sequence: TGCGCCAGCAGCTTGCCGGGACAGAACTATGGCTACACCTTC. Its protein is CASSLPGQNYGYTF.

The V gene is TRBV6-2 or TRBV6-3, the J gene TRBJ2-1; 11 bases are a match to TRBD2. CDR1 and CDR2 (germline): MNHEY, SVGEGT. The CDR3 extends over 13 amino acids. V trimming: 8 bases; J trimming: 9 bases; junction bases outside the gene matches: 6. The CDR3 region has the DNA TGTGCCAGCCTTCCTAGCGGGAGGCGTGAGCAGTTCTTC. Protein: CASLPSGRREQFF.

This clonotype has just a few counts. The V call is TRBV2, the J call TRBJ2-5; D ambiguous. Germline V gives CDR1 SNHLY, CDR2 FYNNEI. Trimming stripped 2 bases from V and 3 bases from J, with 13 bases between. The CDR3 totals 15 residues. The CDR3 loop is CASSEYRVKKETQYF. The CDR3 DNA reads TGTGCCAGCAGTGAATATAGAGTAAAAAAAGAGACCCAGTACTTC.

The sample holds many counts of this clonotype. V usage is TRBV20-1 and J usage is TRBJ2-1; D might be TRBD2 (6 bases). Germline CDR1 is DFQATT and CDR2 is SNEGSKA (reference sequence). V was cut by 5 bases and J by 4 bases, with 15 bases left in between. The length of the CDR3 is 14 residues. In DNA, the CDR3 is TGCAGTGCTGCGCCGGGACGGGGGTACAATGAGCAGTTCTTC. Its protein is CSAAPGRGYNEQFF.

V usage is TRBV18 and J usage is TRBJ2-2; D not certain. The germline CDR1 and CDR2 sequences are KGHSH and LQKENI. V was clipped by 6 bases and J by 1 base, with 12 bases between them. The CDR3 extends over 15 amino acids. CDR3 sequence (DNA): TGTGCCAGCTCTATCGCTGGCAGGAACACCGGGGAGCTGTTTTTT. Its protein is CASSIAGRNTGELFF.

This clonotype has ten or more counts. The rearrangement uses TRBV28 and TRBJ2-7, with D possibly matching TRBD2 (6 bases). This CDR3 region has 14 residues. V was pared by 2 bases and J by 6 bases, with 14 bases between. Germline CDR1 is MDHEN and CDR2 is SYDVKM. CDR3: CASSLVGGSGEQYF. CDR3 DNA: TGTGCCAGCAGTTTAGTGGGAGGTTCCGGCGAGCAGTACTTC.

V usage is TRBV20-1 and J usage is TRBJ2-7, with 12 bases fitting TRBD2. The CDR3 covers 14 residues. V dropped 6 bases and J dropped 5; count of bases not matched to a gene: 8. Germline V gene lookup returns CDR1 DFQATT and CDR2 SNEGSKA (reference sequence). The CDR3 region has the DNA TGCAGTGCCCGGACTAGCGGGAATCCCGACGAGCAGTACTTC. Protein sequence: CSARTSGNPDEQYF.

This clonotype appeared many times. The V call is TRBV7-2, the J call TRBJ2-5; TRBD2 aligns across 15 bases. The V and J ends lost 1 base and 5 bases, in that order; junction bases with no gene match: 8. Germline assignment: CDR1 SGHTA and CDR2 FQGNSA. The CDR3 extends over 18 amino acids. CDR3 residues: CASSLGGLAGGPGETQYF. Here the CDR3 DNA reads TGTGCCAGCAGCTTAGGCGGACTAGCGGGAGGGCCGGGGGAGACCCAGTACTTC. Together with reference TRBV7-2 and TRBJ2-5, the CDR3 gives the full variable domain: GAGVSQSPSNKVTEKGKDVELRCDPISGHTALYWYRQSLGQGLEFLIYFQGNSAPDKSGLPSDRFSAERTGGSVSTLTIQRTQQEDSAVYLCASSLGGLAGGPGETQYFGPGTRLLVL.

In this sample, this clonotype turned up a few times. The chain recombines TRBV4-1 with TRBJ2-7, with D uncertain. Germline loops: CDR1 MGHRA, CDR2 YSYEKL. V was shortened by 4 bases and J by 3 bases, with 13 bases between the two germline ends. The CDR3 is 14 amino acids. CDR3 nucleotide sequence: TGCGCCAGCAGCCTGGACCATGGGAACTACGAGCAGTACTTC. Its protein product is CASSLDHGNYEQYF.

This clonotype showed up many times. V usage is TRBV2 and J usage is TRBJ2-1, with unresolved D. Germline V gene lookup returns CDR1 SNHLY and CDR2 FYNNEI. This CDR3 spans 15 amino acids. Deletions cut 6 bases from V and 0 bases from J, with 12 bases between. The CDR3: CASSKARSSYNEQFF. The CDR3 nucleotides read TGTGCCAGCAGCAAGGCGAGGAGCTCCTACAATGAGCAGTTCTTC.

The rearrangement uses TRBV6-2 or TRBV6-3 and TRBJ1-2, with a tentative D call TRBD1 (5 bases). Germline V gene data show CDR1 as MNHEY and CDR2 as SVGEGT. The CDR3 totals 14 residues. V dropped 4 bases and J dropped 7 bases, with 16 bases sitting between them. The CDR3 spells CASSSLMGTGGYTF. The CDR3 nucleotides read TGTGCCAGCAGTTCTCTAATGGGGACGGGTGGCTACACCTTC.

This clonotype was seen more than once but under ten times. The chain has TRBV9 and TRBJ2-3, with D maybe TRBD2 (5 bases). Trimming removed 0 bases from V and 5 bases from J, with 13 bases in between. This CDR3 contains 15 residues. Looked up from germline, CDR1 is SGDLS and CDR2 is YYNGEE. The CDR3 DNA reads TGTGCCAGCAGCGTAGCGCTTCGAGGGCAAGATACGCAGTATTTT. Protein: CASSVALRGQDTQYF.

This clonotype was observed many times. This rearrangement joins TRBV28 to TRBJ1-1; 10 nucleotides agree with TRBD1. This CDR3 region has 16 residues. CDR1 is MDHEN, CDR2 SYDVKM, per germline. Unmatched junction bases numbered 10, after V lost 8 bases and J lost 1 base. The CDR3 coding sequence is TGTGCCAGCGAGACAGGGGGCCCCAAGGGGAACACTGAAGCTTTCTTT. This codes for CASETGGPKGNTEAFF.

This clonotype was picked up many times. The genes are TRBV7-3 and TRBJ2-5; 7 bases fit TRBD2. The CDR3 contains 15 residues. The junction had 7 bases not matched to a gene; V was cut back by 1 base and J by 5 bases. Germline V gene lookup returns CDR1 SGHTA and CDR2 FQGTGA. The CDR3 loop reads CASSLSWGGLETQYF. In DNA form, the CDR3 reads TGTGCCAGCAGCTTAAGTTGGGGGGGGTTGGAGACCCAGTACTTC.

This rearrangement joins TRBV11-2 to TRBJ2-7; TRBD1 agrees at 9 bases. J gave up 4 bases and V 1 base, and 11 bases lay outside the gene matches. There are 17 residues in the CDR3. Germline V gene lookup returns CDR1 SGHAT and CDR2 FQNNGV. Here the CDR3 reads CASSLGIRDRVEYEQYF. For the CDR3, the DNA is TGTGCCAGCAGCTTAGGAATCAGGGACAGGGTTGAATACGAGCAGTACTTC.

This clonotype was seen at least ten times. The chain couples TRBV11-2 to TRBJ1-1; 7 nucleotides align to TRBD1. From germline, CDR1 is SGHAT and CDR2 FQNNGV. V lost 5 bases to trimming and J lost 8 bases; unmatched junction nucleotides: 11. The CDR3 loop spans 14 amino acids. As DNA, the CDR3 is TGTGCCAGCAGCCTCGAACGAACAGGGGTAGAAGCTTTCTTT. It specifies CASSLERTGVEAFF.

The chain employs TRBV20-1 and TRBJ1-6; the D is unclear. Trimming cost V 1 base and J 10 bases, with 17 bases left between them. CDR1 DFQATT and CDR2 SNEGSKA come from the germline V gene (reference sequence). This CDR3 has 15 residues. The CDR3 region has the DNA TGCAGTGCTAGAGGCTACGGGCGGATTGGATCACCCCTCCACTTT. Translating gives CSARGYGRIGSPLHF.

This sequence joins TRBV4-2 and TRBJ2-1, with D possibly matching TRBD2 (6 bases). The CDR3 is made up of 13 amino acids. V lost 1 base, J lost 10 bases, and 11 bases lay in between. Germline V lookup: CDR1 LGHNA, CDR2 YNFKEQ. The CDR3 is CASSQVGSGEQFF. In DNA, the CDR3 is TGTGCCAGCAGCCAAGTAGGGAGCGGGGAGCAGTTCTTC.